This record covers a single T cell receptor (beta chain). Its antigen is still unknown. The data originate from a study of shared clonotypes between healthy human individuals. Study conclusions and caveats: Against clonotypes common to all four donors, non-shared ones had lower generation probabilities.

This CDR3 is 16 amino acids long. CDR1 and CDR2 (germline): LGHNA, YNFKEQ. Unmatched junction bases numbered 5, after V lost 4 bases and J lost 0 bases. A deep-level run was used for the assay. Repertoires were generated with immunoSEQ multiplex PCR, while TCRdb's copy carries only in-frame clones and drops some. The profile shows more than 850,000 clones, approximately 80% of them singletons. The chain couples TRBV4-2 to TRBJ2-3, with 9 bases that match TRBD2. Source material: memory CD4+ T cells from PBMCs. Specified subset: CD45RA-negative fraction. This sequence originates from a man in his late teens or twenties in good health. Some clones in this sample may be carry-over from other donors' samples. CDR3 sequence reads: CASSPVLAGSTDTQYF. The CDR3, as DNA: TGTGCCAGCAGCCCCGTCCTAGCGGGGAGCACAGATACGCAGTATTTT.